This T cell receptor (beta chain) was recorded in a study of vaccination and CD4 T cells after COVID-19. Across the whole study: Sampling post-COVID took place a median approximately 100 days after diagnosis (range 35 to 161). Findings and caveats of the study: Convalescent patients displayed a median about 85% of reactive clones emerging only post-vaccination.

Germline CDR1 is KGHDR and CDR2 is SFDVKD. Trimming took off 9 bases at V and 1 base at J, with 15 bases between the two ends. This CDR3 region has 14 residues. Specified treatment: roughly nine-day PBMC culture with coronavirus spike peptide pools or control peptides (ViraFEST assay). The assay that was used to sequence DNA from cultured CD4+ T cells was the Oncomine TCR Beta short-read assay. One entry per CDR3 protein results from TCRdb running MiXCR on the PCR reads. The sample records several thousand distinct CDR3 sequences, 67% being singletons. Comment on this clonotype: Its antigen is still unknown.

Sequencing input: CD4+ T cells from blood, cultured in vitro. This clonotype was sampled from a human donor who had recovered from COVID-19. The rearrangement joins TRBV24-1 to TRBJ2-7; D is possibly TRBD1 (6 bases). The chain's CDR3 is CATGPRDTSYEQYF. The CDR3 DNA reads TGTGCCACCGGCCCCAGGGACACTTCCTACGAGCAGTACTTC.